One T cell receptor beta chain is described in this entry. This clone was counted only a few times. Its binding antigen is unknown. Base qualities are not provided; no much larger clone lies one nucleotide away. These data originate in a study of blood T cell repertoires in COVID-19 (dated by TCRdb to the early 2020s). Background for the entire study: The collaborator samples originated in the United States, Italy and Spain and spanned the acute and convalescent phases of COVID-19. A freely available public database, intended as a resource for researchers studying the immune response to SARS-CoV-2, is where the repertoires were released. Where available, HLA class I and class II types were obtained from metadata supplied by the sample provider rather than from assay-based typing. Samples were obtained from the ongoing ImmuneRACE study (first 160 participants) and from over a thousand subjects provided by 6 global collaborators. Deeply sampled blood TCRbeta repertoires from subjects exposed to, actively infected with, or recovered from COVID-19 were included in the dataset. Nearly every sample came with metadata listing a de-identified subject ID, COVID-19 status, age in years and sex. The material from the prospective study consisted of cDNA or gDNA derived from T cells, B-cell-depleted T cells, or PBMCs.

TCRbeta CDR3 regions were amplified from genomic DNA using the immunoSEQ Assay, a bias-controlled multiplex PCR. In the source study's methods: Nucleated cell counts per sample were estimated from amplification of reference gene primers within the assay. To quantify the absolute abundance of each unique TCRbeta CDR3 rearrangement, sequence reads were collapsed and filtered. For each sample, productive Simpson clonality was calculated as the square root of Simpson's diversity index over productive rearrangements. TCRdb holds this immuneACCESS table with in-frame rearrangements only. Some clones are missing; in checked studies, unresolved V genes explain under half, and the rest has no known cause. That table is the source of V, J and clone size, and D and trimming were worked out from the DNA. This sample comprises 120,000 to 150,000 clones, over 80% of them detected only once. The ten largest clonotypes hold around 6.2% of the sample.

Participants in the prospective study were enrolled through a virtual design, were aged roughly 18 to 100 years, and lived in roughly 25 United States geographic areas. In the prospective study, participants were assigned to cohorts based on the clinical history participants reported in a screening survey and a study questionnaire. Recovered participants in ImmuneRACE Cohort 3 were defined by two consecutive negative NP/OP PCR tests, clearance by a healthcare professional, or resolution of symptoms. In the prospective study, whole blood, serum and a nasopharyngeal or oropharyngeal swab were collected from each participant by mobile phlebotomists. Participants in the prospective study had the option to provide additional blood draws and questionnaires over a 2-month period. Blood samples from the prospective study were shipped frozen or at room temperature prior to DNA extraction. The investigation overall reported the following: The quantity of clinical and demographic metadata differed by source and by participant and was supplied without curation.

Looking up the germline V gene yields CDR1 KGHSY and CDR2 FQNENV. The CDR3 runs 15 amino acids, cysteine and phenylalanine included. The kept DNA is CDR3 alone, 45 bases in frame from the first base. Compared with germline, V lacks 0 bases and J lacks 6 bases; bases without a gene match: 1. The chain was built from TRBV16 and TRBJ2-1; the central 11 bases match TRBD2. The TCR sequence derives from a woman aged 40 to 50 who had recovered from COVID-19. The sequenced material came from PBMCs or T cells enriched from blood (not recorded which). The DNA sequence follows: TGTGCCAGCAGCCAATCGACTAGCGGGGTCAATGAGCAGTTCTTC. Its product reads: CASSQSTSGVNEQFF.